The T cell receptor (beta chain) under discussion was sequenced for a study of PD-L1 blockade in urothelial cancer (TCRdb year 2017). Background for the entire study: Every patient began therapy in 2014 and was given atezolizumab 1,200 mg intravenously every 3 weeks. About nine tenths of the roughly 30 patients were males with bladder-origin urothelial cancer, and about 65% of the roughly 30 reported a prior smoking history. Patients had an ECOG performance status of 0 or 1 and had received between 0 and 3 prior chemotherapy regimens. Blood samples were analyzed at 3 weeks after treatment start (second dose) and at 6 weeks after treatment start. A median of about 150,000 T cells and fewer than 85,000 unique TCRs was obtained from blood samples, and a median clonality of approximately 0.086 was observed. The study was an exploratory multi-omic analysis of somatic, immune and clinical correlates of response to PD-L1 blockade with atezolizumab in urothelial cancer. TCR sequencing covered pretreatment tumor samples and matched, serially collected peripheral blood taken before and after atezolizumab treatment. Durable clinical benefit meant progression-free survival longer than 6 months, and TCR features were also tested against progression-free and overall survival. In the same patients, pretreatment tumors underwent whole exome sequencing and RNA sequencing in addition to TCR sequencing. Roughly ten patients achieved durable clinical benefit and fewer than 25 did not. Approximately 29 patients had pretreatment blood TCR-seq, about 25 had at least one posttreatment blood collection, and about 25 had tumor TCR-seq.

The study at large found these results: Because of the small sample size (n ≈ 31) and the many exploratory analyses performed, the results are intended to be regarded as hypothesis-generating. A pretreatment peripheral blood TCR clonality below the median was linked to improved progression-free and overall survival. Among patients with durable benefit, tumor-associated TCR clones showed greater expansion in peripheral blood 3 weeks after treatment started (n ≈ 20, p = 0.022).

The time point label for this specimen denotes: pretreatment peripheral blood. The cohort comprised around 31 patients with locally advanced or metastatic urothelial carcinoma treated at Memorial Sloan Kettering on a trial protocol. Peripheral blood mononuclear cells were collected pretreatment and during treatment, with between 1 and 8 total time points obtained per patient. The Qiagen DNeasy Blood extraction kit was used to purify genomic DNA from total PBMCs and from tumor samples. PBMCs were collected pretreatment and during treatment, and were isolated and stored as previously described. To estimate absolute template abundance from read counts, synthetic TCR analog templates were spiked into each PCR. The immunoSEQ assay used bias-controlled V and J gene primers to amplify TCRbeta CDR3 regions from genomic DNA. Sequencing of rearranged TCRbeta segments was done at approximately 20X coverage. As for how the authors treated the data: Sequencing errors were corrected by clustering and CDR3s were annotated against IMGT to assign V, D and J genes. Out-of-frame and stop-codon sequences were excluded, and only productive TCRbeta rearrangements were used in downstream analyses. Clonality was computed as one minus Shannon entropy normalized by the log of the number of unique productive sequences. Clones differing between time points or between blood and tumor were identified using Fisher's exact test with Benjamini-Hochberg correction, with an adjusted p below 0.01 applied as the threshold. TCRdb took this table from immuneACCESS and kept in-frame rearrangements with V and J called. Such tables lack part of the clones; where checked against another copy, unresolved V genes explain under half of the gap, and the rest is unexplained. The V and J calls and clone size were taken over from that table, and D and trimming were inferred from the DNA. This sample gives about 81,000 clones in total; 89% of them show up just once. The top ten clones comprise more than 0.85% of the sample.

The junction shows trimming of 1 base on V and 2 bases on J, and the gene matches do not reach 8 bases of it. According to the germline V gene, CDR1 reads SGHDT and CDR2 reads YYEEEE. The CDR3, from cysteine to phenylalanine, totals 16 residues. Solely the CDR3 DNA is kept, with 48 bases framed from the first base. Comment on this clone: Its recognized antigen is unknown. Nothing much larger sits one base from this clone, and base qualities are not available.

The origin of this receptor is a woman aged 80 or older with urothelial cancer. The specimen comprised PBMCs, sampled around atezolizumab (anti-PD-L1) treatment. Here the chain combines TRBV5-6 and TRBJ2-7; TRBD2 agrees with 8 junctional bases. CDR3 sequence: CASSLMGRGVTYEQYF. The DNA reads as follows: TGTGCCAGCAGCTTGATGGGGCGGGGGGTAACCTACGAGCAGTACTTC.